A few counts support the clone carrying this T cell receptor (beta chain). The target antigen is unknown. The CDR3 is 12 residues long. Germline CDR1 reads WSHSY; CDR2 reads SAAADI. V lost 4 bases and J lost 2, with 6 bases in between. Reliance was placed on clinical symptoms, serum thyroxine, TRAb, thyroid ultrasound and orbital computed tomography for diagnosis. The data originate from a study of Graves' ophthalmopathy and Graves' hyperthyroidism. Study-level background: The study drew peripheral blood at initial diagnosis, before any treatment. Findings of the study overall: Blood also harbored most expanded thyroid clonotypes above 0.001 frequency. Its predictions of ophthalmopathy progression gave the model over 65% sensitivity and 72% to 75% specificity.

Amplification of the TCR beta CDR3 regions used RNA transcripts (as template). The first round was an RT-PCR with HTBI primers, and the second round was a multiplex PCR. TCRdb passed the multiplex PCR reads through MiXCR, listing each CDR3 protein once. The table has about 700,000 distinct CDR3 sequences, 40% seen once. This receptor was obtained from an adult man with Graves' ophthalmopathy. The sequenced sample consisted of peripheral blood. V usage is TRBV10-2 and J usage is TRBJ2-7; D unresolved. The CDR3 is CASSGYTYEQYF. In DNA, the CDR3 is TGCGCCAGCAGTGGATATACCTACGAGCAGTACTTC.